The T cell receptor (beta chain) described here comes from a study of human T cells and chemical hapten exposure (dated by TCRdb to 2020 to 2023). Notes on the research overall: For sensitization, 2% DPC in acetone was applied to a 2 cm by 2 cm area of upper inner arm skin. Throughout the study period of around 25 weeks, patients also received therapeutic DPC doses to the scalp every week. This study followed changes in the peripheral blood TCR repertoire in vivo during primary and secondary sensitization of alopecia patients to the hapten diphenylcyclopropenone (DPC). Blood samples were taken from patients before sensitization (week 0) and then at 2, 6 and about 24 weeks after DPC sensitization. For TCR sequencing, blood came from 25 to 35 alopecia patients at anywhere from one to four time points (pre-sensitization, 2, 6 and 24 weeks). Patch testing was done on the upper back using Finn chambers containing 0.01% DPC, and results were scored after 6 days according to International Contact Dermatitis Research Group standards. Libraries were pooled for sequencing, and variation in per-sample TCR yields was attributed mainly to small differences in library volumes within the pool. The mostly female patient cohort included alopecia areata with under or over 50% scalp involvement, alopecia totalis and alopecia universalis.

What the research found in general, with its limitations: Alopecia, a presumed autoimmune disease, was present in all patients, so the immune response of the patients might differ from that of healthy individuals. The number of PT1 expanded TCRs positively correlated with patch test score, significant at thresholds 8, 16 and 32 but not 4. Expanded TCRs formed significantly more large CDR3 similarity clusters than pre-sensitization or healthy control sets, consistent with antigen-driven responses. DPC sensitization did not change the number of TCRs with a frequency above 1 in 1000, and there was no evidence of changes in global repertoire structure. After repeated subsampling, the strength of the expansion versus patch-test correlation and the threshold at which it became significant changed.

Unmatched junction bases come to 7, with V trimmed by 0 bases and J by 7 bases. Reading from cysteine to phenylalanine, the CDR3 counts 15 amino acids. Just the 45-base CDR3 DNA is kept, in frame starting at base 1. Reading the germline V gene gives CDR1 SGDLS and CDR2 YYNGEE. The library was prepared using RACE. TCRdb lists the instrument as NextSeq 500. During library preparation, unique molecular identifiers were attached to individual cDNA molecules so that TCRs could be counted in a quantitative, reproducible way. Each blood RNA sample was used to sequence both TCR alpha and TCR beta chains. The authors processed their data as follows. The median number of TCRs per sample was 95,638, ranging from roughly 23,224 to 690,600. The Decombinator software suite was used to annotate V, J and CDR3 in the TCR reads. For PS versus PT1 abundance plots, all samples were subsampled to the same number of TCRs (28,000). Expanded TCRs were defined as absent before sensitization and observed at least eight times at the 2-week time point. Using fastp at Q25 and MiXCR, TCRdb reprocessed the public reads and kept productive beta chains. Entries are consolidated by CDR3 protein sequence, retaining the most common genes and DNA. TCRdb, rather than the study authors, made the V and J calls. The table for this sample lists more than 90,000 distinct CDR3 sequences; approximately 10% of them were counted only once. The ten biggest clones cover about 3% of the sample.

The sample's time point label is to be understood as: patch test 2, 6 weeks after DPC sensitization. The sample's treatment or condition label is to be understood as: therapeutic diphenylcyclopropenone sensitization with weekly scalp DPC. At every patch-test visit, the blood draw took place before the patch test was put on. Patients were eligible if aged 18 to 70, diagnosed with alopecia and judged suitable for DPC therapy, and pregnant patients were excluded. Total RNA was extracted from unfractionated whole blood that had been collected in Tempus Blood RNA tubes. This clonotype has only a few counts. Its antigen is still unknown. The sample holds no much larger clone one base away, and base qualities are not on file.

The V and J genes are TRBV9 and TRBJ1-2, with 9 bases matching TRBD1. The sequence derives from a woman between 35 and 50 years old with alopecia areata. Some clones in this sample may be carry-over from other donors' samples. Material: whole blood, obtained in connection with sensitization to the hapten diphenylcyclopropenone (DPC). For the CDR3, the sequence is CASSVAPGQGIGYTF. At the DNA level, the sequence is TGTGCCAGCAGCGTAGCTCCGGGACAGGGAATTGGCTACACCTTC. Reference TRBV9 and TRBJ1-2 proteins supply the regions before and after the CDR3; the full variable domain is: DSGVTQTPKHLITATGQRVTLRCSPRSGDLSVYWYQQSLDQGLQFLIQYYNGEERAKGNILERFSAQQFPDLHSELNLSSLELGDSALYFCASSVAPGQGIGYTFGSGTRLTVV.